The clone carrying this T cell receptor beta chain was seen once. This CDR3 region has 14 residues. Germline V CDR1 and CDR2: SGHTA, FQGNSA. V dropped 9 bases and J dropped 6; count of bases not matched to a gene: 9. This specimen belongs to a study of OX40 agonist ivuxolimab in advanced cancers. The assay was immunoSEQ multiplex PCR, and TCRdb's table has in-frame clones only and misses some. This sample has about 79,000 clones, with 75% to 95% found just once. Excluded were patients having autoimmune disease history or systemic immunosuppression. The chain combines TRBV7-2 with TRBJ2-1; 9 bases line up with TRBD2. The starting material was CD4+ or CD8+ T cells sorted from blood, obtained in a trial of the OX40 agonist ivuxolimab. This clonotype was sampled from an adult with an advanced solid tumor such as melanoma, head and neck, liver or kidney cancer. The DNA of the CDR3 is TGTGCCAGACCCGGCGGGAGGGGGGGCAATGAGCAGTTCTTC. It specifies CARPGGRGGNEQFF.